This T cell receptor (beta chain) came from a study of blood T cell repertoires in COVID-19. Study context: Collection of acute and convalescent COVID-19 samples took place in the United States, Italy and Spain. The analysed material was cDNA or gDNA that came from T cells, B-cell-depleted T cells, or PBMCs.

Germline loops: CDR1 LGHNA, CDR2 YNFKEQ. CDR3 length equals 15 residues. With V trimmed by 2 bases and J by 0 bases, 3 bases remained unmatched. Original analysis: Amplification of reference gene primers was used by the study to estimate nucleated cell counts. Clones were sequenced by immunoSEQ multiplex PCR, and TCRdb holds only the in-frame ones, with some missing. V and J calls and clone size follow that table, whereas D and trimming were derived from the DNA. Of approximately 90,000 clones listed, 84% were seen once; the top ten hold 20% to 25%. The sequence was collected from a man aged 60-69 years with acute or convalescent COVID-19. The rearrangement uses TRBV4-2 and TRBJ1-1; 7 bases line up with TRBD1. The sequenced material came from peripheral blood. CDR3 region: CASSQMQGVNTEAFF. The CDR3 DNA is TGTGCCAGCAGCCAAATGCAGGGGGTGAACACTGAAGCTTTCTTT.